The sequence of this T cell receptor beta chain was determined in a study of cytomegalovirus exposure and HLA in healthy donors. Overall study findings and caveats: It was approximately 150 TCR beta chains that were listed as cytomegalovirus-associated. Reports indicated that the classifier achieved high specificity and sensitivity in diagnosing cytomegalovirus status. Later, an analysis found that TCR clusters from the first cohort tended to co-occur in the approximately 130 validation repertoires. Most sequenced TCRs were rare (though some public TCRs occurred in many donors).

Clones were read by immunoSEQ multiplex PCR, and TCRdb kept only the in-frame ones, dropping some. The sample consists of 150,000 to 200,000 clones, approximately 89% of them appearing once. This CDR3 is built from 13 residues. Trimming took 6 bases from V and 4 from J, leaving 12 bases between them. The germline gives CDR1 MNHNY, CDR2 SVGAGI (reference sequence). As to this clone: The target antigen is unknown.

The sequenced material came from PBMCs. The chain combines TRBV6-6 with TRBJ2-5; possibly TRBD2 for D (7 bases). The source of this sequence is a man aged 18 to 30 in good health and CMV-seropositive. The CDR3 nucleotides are TGTGCCAGCAGAGGGGGGGGAAGAGAGACCCAGTACTTC. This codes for CASRGGGRETQYF.